The 14 T cell receptor beta chains below all came from one sample that was sequenced in a study of shared clonotypes between healthy human individuals. Only in-frame clones appear in the TCRdb table, and some are missing; sequencing was by immunoSEQ multiplex PCR. The table has around 88,000 clones, approximately 75% seen once. The sequenced sample was memory CD8+ T cells sorted from blood. Subset meaning: CD45RO+ cells pooled with CCR7-negative TemRA cells. All receptors come from a man under 40 in good health.

This clone was counted a single time. This rearrangement joins TRBV5-8 to TRBJ2-5; D not resolved. This CDR3 region has 14 residues. The germline V and J ends were trimmed by 0 bases and 5 bases, with 11 bases remaining between them. The germline V gene has CDR1 SGHTS and CDR2 YDEGEE. The CDR3 DNA reads as TGTGCCAGCAGCTTGGATTGGGTCCGGGAGACCCAGTACTTC. This codes for CASSLDWVRETQYF.

CDR3 region: CASNETPPGQNYGYTF. The DNA for the CDR3 is TGTGCCAGCAACGAAACACCACCGGGACAGAACTATGGCTACACCTTC. The chain has TRBV2 and TRBJ1-2; 7 bases align to TRBD1. CDR1 is SNHLY, CDR2 FYNNEI, per germline. Unmatched junction bases numbered 13, after V lost 7 bases and J lost 2 bases. CDR3 size: 16 residues.

This clone turned up a few times. The gene calls are TRBV5-4 and TRBJ1-1; no clear D gene. Between the trimmed V and J ends, which lost 4 bases and 4 bases, there was a span of 14 bases. Germline V gene sequence: CDR1 SGHNT, CDR2 YYREEE (reference sequence). This CDR3 comprises 14 residues. CDR3 protein: CASSPVGRGTEAFF. CDR3 coding DNA: TGTGCCAGCAGCCCTGTGGGGAGAGGCACTGAAGCTTTCTTT.

This chain links TRBV5-1 with TRBJ2-7; the match to TRBD2 covers 7 bases. Unmatched junction bases numbered 2, after V lost 2 bases and J lost 0 bases. This CDR3 has 14 amino acids. Germline V lookup: CDR1 SGHRS, CDR2 YFSETQ. The CDR3 reads CASSFGGSSYEQYF. In DNA, the CDR3 is TGCGCCAGCAGCTTCGGGGGGAGCTCCTACGAGCAGTACTTC.

This clone was recorded only once. This rearrangement joins TRBV7-2 to TRBJ1-2; 8 bases agree with TRBD1. The germline V gene has CDR1 SGHTA and CDR2 FQGNSA. This CDR3 contains 14 residues. V was pared by 3 bases and J by 8 bases, with 8 bases of the junction left unmatched. In DNA form, the CDR3 reads TGTGCCAGCAGCTTTCAGGGGGCGGTGAGCGGCTACACCTTC. This sequence encodes CASSFQGAVSGYTF.

The chain joins TRBV6-5 to TRBJ2-5; TRBD1 matches 7 bases. Germline trimming cut 10 bases from V and 5 bases from J; bases unmatched to any gene: 10. The CDR3 extends over 13 amino acids. Germline values: CDR1 MNHEY, CDR2 SVGAGI. The CDR3 sequence: CAIQRRGSETQYF. CDR3 nucleotides: TGTGCCATCCAACGCAGGGGGTCTGAGACCCAGTACTTC.

The CDR3 DNA sequence: TGTGCCAGCAGTTGGGACTTTAGCACAGATACGCAGTATTTT. It is translated as CASSWDFSTDTQYF. The genes are TRBV27 and TRBJ2-3, with TRBD2 as a possible D gene (6 bases). V was trimmed by 4 bases and J by 0 bases, leaving 8 bases between them. Germline lookup yields CDR1 MNHEY and CDR2 SMNVEV (reference sequence). This CDR3 has 14 amino acids.

As to this clone: The likely explanation is a read error, given a far larger clone one base away. Distinct nucleotide sequences in the sample also encode this CDR3. V gene TRBV7-8 combines with J gene TRBJ2-1; D gene unclear. CDR1 is SGHVS, CDR2 FQNEAQ, per germline. The CDR3 runs 15 residues. V was cut by 5 bases and J by 0 bases, with 11 bases left in between. The CDR3 DNA sequence: TGTGCCAGCAGCCTAGGGCCGAGCTCCTACAATGAGCAGTTCTTC. Translated: CASSLGPSSYNEQFF.

This chain connects TRBV29-1 to TRBJ2-3; the D call may be TRBD1 or TRBD2 (6 bases each). This CDR3 spans 21 amino acids. V dropped 5 bases and J dropped 0 bases, with 33 bases sitting between them. The germline gives CDR1 SQVTM, CDR2 ANQGSEA. The CDR3, as DNA: TGCAGCGTTAGGGGACTTTTCAGACTTTGGGACACCTATTCTAGCACAGATACGCAGTATTTT. It codes for CSVRGLFRLWDTYSSTDTQYF.

The genes are TRBV25-1 and TRBJ2-7; the match to TRBD1 covers 10 bases. There are 15 residues in the CDR3. The V gene end was trimmed by 4 bases and the J gene end by 8 bases; junction bases not matched to a gene: 11. Germline V lookup: CDR1 MGHDK, CDR2 SYGVNS. The CDR3 here is CASSANAGTGEKQYF. The CDR3 nucleotides are TGTGCCAGCAGTGCAAACGCCGGGACAGGGGAAAAGCAGTACTTC.

This clone has just a few counts. J is TRBJ2-1 and V is TRBV9; D possibly corresponds to TRBD1 (6 bases). V was trimmed by 4 bases and J by 4 bases, leaving 18 bases between them. The CDR3 contains 16 residues. Germline V gene data show CDR1 as SGDLS and CDR2 as YYNGEE. The CDR3 region has the DNA TGTGCCAGCAGCCATGACAGGCGCCGGGATTACAATGAGCAGTTCTTC. This codes for CASSHDRRRDYNEQFF.

The chain combines TRBV11-3 with TRBJ2-1; 8 bases are a match to TRBD1. CDR1 and CDR2 (germline): SGHNT, YENEEA. CDR3 length: 14 residues. After removal of 5 bases from V and 7 bases from J, the junction contained 7 bases not matched to a gene. The CDR3 is CASSTRDRLNEQFF. For the CDR3, the DNA is TGTGCCAGCAGCACCCGGGACAGGCTGAATGAGCAGTTCTTC.

V is TRBV11-3 and J is TRBJ2-3, with 9 positions matching TRBD2. Trimming took 5 bases from V and 1 from J; bases not matched to a gene: 1. Germline CDR1 reads SGHNT; CDR2 reads YENEEA. The CDR3 spans 14 residues. The CDR3 DNA reads as TGTGCCAGCAGCCCTAGCGGGGGCACAGATACGCAGTATTTT. Encoded protein: CASSPSGGTDTQYF.

About this clone: The identical CDR3 is also encoded by other nucleotide sequences in the sample. The chain couples TRBV9 to TRBJ2-7; no firm D call. The CDR3 length is 13 residues. The germline CDR1 and CDR2 sequences are SGDLS and YYNGEE. Deletions cut 3 bases from V and 1 base from J, with 8 bases between. In DNA, the CDR3 is TGTGCCAGCAGCGGGCCCCTATCCTACGAGCAGTACTTC. It codes for CASSGPLSYEQYF.